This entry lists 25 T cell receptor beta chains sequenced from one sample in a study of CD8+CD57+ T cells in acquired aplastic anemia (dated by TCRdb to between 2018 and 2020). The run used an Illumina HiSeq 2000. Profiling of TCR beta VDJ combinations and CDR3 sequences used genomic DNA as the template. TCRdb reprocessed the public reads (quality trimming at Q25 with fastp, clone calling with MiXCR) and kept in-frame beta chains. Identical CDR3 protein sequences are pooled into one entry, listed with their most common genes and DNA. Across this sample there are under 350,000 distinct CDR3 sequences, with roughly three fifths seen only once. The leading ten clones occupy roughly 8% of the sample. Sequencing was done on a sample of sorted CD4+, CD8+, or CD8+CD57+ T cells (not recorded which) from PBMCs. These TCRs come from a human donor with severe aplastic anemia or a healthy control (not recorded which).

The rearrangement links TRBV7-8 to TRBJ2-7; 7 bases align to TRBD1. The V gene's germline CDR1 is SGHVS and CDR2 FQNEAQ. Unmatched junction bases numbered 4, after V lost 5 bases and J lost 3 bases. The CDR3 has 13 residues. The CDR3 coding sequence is TGTGCCAGCAGCGAGGGACAGCTCTACGAGCAGTACTTC. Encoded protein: CASSEGQLYEQYF.

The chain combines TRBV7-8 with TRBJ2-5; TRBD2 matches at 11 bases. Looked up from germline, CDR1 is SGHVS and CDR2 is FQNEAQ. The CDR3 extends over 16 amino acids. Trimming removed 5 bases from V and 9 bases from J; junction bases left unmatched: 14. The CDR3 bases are TGTGCCAGCAGCCCAGGACTAGCGGGCGCCGGGGAGGCCCAGTACTTC. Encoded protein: CASSPGLAGAGEAQYF.

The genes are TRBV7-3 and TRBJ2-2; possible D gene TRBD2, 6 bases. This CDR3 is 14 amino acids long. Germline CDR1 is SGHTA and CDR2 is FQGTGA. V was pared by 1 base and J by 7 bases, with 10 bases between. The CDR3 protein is CASSLNGGSGELFF. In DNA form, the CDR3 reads TGTGCCAGCAGCTTAAATGGGGGGAGCGGGGAGCTGTTTTTT. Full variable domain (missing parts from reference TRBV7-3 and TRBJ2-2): GAGVSQTPSNKVTEKGKYVELRCDPISGHTALYWYRQSLGQGPEFLIYFQGTGAADDSGLPNDRFFAVRPEGSVSTLKIQRTERGDSAVYLCASSLNGGSGELFFGEGSRLTVL.

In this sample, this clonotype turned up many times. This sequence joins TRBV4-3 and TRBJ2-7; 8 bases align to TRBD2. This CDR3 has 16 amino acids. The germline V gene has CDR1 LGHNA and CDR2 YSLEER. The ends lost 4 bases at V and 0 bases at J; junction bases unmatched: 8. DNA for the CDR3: TGCGCCAGCAGCCTGGGGCTTAGCGGGGTCTCCTACGAGCAGTACTTC. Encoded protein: CASSLGLSGVSYEQYF.

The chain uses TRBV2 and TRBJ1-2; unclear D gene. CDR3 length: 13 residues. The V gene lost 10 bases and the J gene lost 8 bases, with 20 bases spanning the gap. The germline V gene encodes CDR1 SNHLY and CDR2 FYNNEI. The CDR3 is CATIGGVAEGYTF. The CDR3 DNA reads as TGTGCCACCATAGGCGGGGTGGCGGAAGGCTACACCTTC.

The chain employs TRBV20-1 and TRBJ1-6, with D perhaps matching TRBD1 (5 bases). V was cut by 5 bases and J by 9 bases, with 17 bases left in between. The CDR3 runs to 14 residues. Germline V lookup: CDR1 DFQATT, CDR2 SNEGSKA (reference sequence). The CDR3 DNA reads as TGCAGTGCTTTCGGGGGAATATCTGCTTCACCCCTCCACTTT. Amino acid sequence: CSAFGGISASPLHF.

The chain's CDR3 is CASTERDTQYF. CDR3 sequence (DNA): TGTGCCAGCACCGAAAGGGATACGCAGTATTTT. The chain has TRBV12-3 or TRBV12-4 and TRBJ2-3; no definite D call. The CDR3 is made up of 11 amino acids. V was pared by 7 bases and J by 6 bases, with 8 bases between.

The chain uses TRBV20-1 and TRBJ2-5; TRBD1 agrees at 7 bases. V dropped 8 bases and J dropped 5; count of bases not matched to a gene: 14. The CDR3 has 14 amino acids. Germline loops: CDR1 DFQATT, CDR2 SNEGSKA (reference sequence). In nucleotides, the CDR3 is TGCAGTCAAGGGGGCACAGGGGCCTTGGAGACCCAGTACTTC. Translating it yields CSQGGTGALETQYF.

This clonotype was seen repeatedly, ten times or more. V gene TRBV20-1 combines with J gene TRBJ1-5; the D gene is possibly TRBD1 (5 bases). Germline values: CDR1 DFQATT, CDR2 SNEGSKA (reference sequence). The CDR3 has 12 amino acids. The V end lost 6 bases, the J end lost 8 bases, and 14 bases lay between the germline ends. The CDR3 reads CSARWGGEPQHF. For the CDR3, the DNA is TGCAGTGCCAGATGGGGGGGGGAGCCCCAGCATTTT.

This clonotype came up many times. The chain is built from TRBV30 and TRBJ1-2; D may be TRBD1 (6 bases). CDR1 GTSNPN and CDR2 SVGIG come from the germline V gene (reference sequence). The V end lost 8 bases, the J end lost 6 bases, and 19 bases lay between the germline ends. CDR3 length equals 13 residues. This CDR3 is CAGDGRGWDGYTF. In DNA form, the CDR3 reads TGTGCCGGAGATGGCAGGGGCTGGGATGGCTACACCTTC.

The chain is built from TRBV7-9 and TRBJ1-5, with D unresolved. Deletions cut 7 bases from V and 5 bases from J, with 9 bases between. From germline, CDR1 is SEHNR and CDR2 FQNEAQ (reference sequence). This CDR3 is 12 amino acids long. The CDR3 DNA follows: TGTGCCAGCACCCAAATGGATCAGCCCCAGCATTTT. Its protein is CASTQMDQPQHF. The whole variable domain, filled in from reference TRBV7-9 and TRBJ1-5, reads DTGVSQNPRHKITKRGQNVTFRCDPISEHNRLYWYRQTLGQGPEFLTYFQNEAQLEKSRLLSDRFSAERPKGSFSTLEIQRTEQGDSAMYLCASTQMDQPQHFGDGTRLSIL.

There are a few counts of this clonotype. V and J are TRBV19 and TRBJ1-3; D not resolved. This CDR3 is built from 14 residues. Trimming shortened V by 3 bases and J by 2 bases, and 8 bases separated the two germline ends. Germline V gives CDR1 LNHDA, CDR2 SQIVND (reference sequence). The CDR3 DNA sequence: TGTGCCAGTAGTATTTCTCTTACTGGAAACACCATATATTTT. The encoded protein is CASSISLTGNTIYF.

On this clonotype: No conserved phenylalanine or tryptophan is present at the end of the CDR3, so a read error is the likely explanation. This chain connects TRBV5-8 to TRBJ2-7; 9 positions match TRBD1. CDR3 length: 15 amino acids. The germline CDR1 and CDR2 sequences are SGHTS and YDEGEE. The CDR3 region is CARSLIGDRAPEQYS. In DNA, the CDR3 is TGTGCCAGAAGCTTAATAGGGGACAGGGCCCCCGAGCAGTACTCC.

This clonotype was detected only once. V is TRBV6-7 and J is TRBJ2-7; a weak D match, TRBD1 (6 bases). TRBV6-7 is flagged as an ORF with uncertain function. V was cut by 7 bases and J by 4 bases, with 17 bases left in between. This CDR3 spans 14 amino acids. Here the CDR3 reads CASTRSQGLYEQYF. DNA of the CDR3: TGTGCCAGCACTAGATCACAGGGCCTGTACGAGCAGTACTTC.

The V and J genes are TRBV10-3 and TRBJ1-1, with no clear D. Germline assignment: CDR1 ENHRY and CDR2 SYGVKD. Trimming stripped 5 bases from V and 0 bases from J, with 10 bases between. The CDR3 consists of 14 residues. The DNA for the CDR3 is TGTGCCATCAGTAGTCGGCGATTGAACACTGAAGCTTTCTTT. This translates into CAISSRRLNTEAFF.

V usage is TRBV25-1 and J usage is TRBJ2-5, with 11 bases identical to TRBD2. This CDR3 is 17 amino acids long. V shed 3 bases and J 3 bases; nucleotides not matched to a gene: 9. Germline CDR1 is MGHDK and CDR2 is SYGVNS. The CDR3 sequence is CASSDPRLAGNEETQYF. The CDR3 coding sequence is TGTGCCAGCAGTGACCCAAGACTAGCGGGGAACGAAGAGACCCAGTACTTC.

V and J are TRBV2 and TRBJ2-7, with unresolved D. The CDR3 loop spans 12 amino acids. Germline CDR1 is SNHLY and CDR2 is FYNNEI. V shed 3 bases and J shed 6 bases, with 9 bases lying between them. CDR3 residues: CASSDPSGEQYF. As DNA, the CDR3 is TGTGCCAGCAGTGATCCAAGTGGCGAGCAGTACTTC.

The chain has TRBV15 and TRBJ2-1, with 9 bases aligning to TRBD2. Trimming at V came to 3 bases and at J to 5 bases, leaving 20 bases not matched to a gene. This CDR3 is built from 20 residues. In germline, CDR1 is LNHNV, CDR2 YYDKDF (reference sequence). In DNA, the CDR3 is TGTGCCACCAGCAGTGTACAAGGTGGCGGGAGGGCGGACTTCCACAATGAGCAGTTCTTC. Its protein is CATSSVQGGGRADFHNEQFF.

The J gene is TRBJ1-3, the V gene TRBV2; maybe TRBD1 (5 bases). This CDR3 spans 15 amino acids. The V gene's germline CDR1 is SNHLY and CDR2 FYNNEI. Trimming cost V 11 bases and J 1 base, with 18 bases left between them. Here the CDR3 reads CAGREDSDSGNTIYF. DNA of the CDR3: TGTGCCGGAAGGGAAGACAGTGATTCTGGAAACACCATATATTTT.

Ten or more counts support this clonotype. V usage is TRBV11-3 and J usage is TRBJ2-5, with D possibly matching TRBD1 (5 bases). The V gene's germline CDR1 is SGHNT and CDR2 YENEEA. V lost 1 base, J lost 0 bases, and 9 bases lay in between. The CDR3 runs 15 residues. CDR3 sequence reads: CASSLGGAYQETQYF. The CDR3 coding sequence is TGTGCCAGCAGCTTAGGTGGGGCCTACCAAGAGACCCAGTACTTC.

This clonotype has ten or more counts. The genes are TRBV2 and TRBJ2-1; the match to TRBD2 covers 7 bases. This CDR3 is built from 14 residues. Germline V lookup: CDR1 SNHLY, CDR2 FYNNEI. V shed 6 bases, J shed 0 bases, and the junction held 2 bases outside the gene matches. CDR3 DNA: TGTGCCAGCAGGCCGGGGGGCTCCTACAATGAGCAGTTCTTC. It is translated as CASRPGGSYNEQFF.

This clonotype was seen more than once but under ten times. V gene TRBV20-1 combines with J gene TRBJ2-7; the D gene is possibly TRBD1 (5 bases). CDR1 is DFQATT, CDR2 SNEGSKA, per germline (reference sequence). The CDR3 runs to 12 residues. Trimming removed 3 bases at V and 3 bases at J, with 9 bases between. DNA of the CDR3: TGCAGTGCTAGTGACAGACACTACGAGCAGTACTTC. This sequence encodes CSASDRHYEQYF.

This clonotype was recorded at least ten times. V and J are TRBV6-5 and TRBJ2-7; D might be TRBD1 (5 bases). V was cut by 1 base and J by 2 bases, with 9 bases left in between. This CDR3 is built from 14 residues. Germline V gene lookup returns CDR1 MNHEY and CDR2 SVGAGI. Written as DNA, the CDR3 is TGTGCCAGCAGTTACTACGACAGACCCTACGAGCAGTACTTC. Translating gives CASSYYDRPYEQYF.

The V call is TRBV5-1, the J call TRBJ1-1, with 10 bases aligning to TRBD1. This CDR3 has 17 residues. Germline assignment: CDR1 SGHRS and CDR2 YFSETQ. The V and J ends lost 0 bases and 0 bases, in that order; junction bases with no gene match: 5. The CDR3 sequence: CASSLGQGALVNTEAFF. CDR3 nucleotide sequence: TGCGCCAGCAGCTTGGGACAGGGGGCTTTGGTGAACACTGAAGCTTTCTTT.

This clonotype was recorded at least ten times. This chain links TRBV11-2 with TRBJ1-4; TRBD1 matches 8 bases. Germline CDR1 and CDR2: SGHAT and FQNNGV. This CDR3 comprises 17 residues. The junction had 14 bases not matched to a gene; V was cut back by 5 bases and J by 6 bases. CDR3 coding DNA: TGTGCCAGCAGCCTAAGGACAGGGAGAAAAGGGGATGAAAAACTGTTTTTT. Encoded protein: CASSLRTGRKGDEKLFF.